What follows are 9 T cell receptor beta chains derived from one specimen sequenced in a study of blood T cell repertoires in COVID-19. Clones were read by immunoSEQ multiplex PCR, and TCRdb kept only the in-frame ones, dropping some. Here the sample spans some 350,000 clones, about 90% being singletons. Sequencing was done on a sample of PBMCs or T cells enriched from blood (not recorded which). Receptors were obtained from a woman between 25 and 40 years old who had recovered from COVID-19.

This clone showed up many times. The chain recombines TRBV15 with TRBJ1-4; possibly TRBD1 for D (5 bases). CDR1 and CDR2 (germline): LNHNV, YYDKDF (reference sequence). This CDR3 is built from 15 residues. The V gene lost 0 bases and the J gene lost 0 bases, with 5 bases spanning the gap. This CDR3 is CATSREQATNEKLFF. In DNA, the CDR3 is TGTGCCACCAGCAGAGAACAGGCAACTAATGAAAAACTGTTTTTT.

The chain uses TRBV19 and TRBJ1-5, with TRBD1 matching 7 bases. Germline V gene lookup returns CDR1 LNHDA and CDR2 SQIVND (reference sequence). The V and J ends lost 3 bases and 3 bases, in that order; junction bases with no gene match: 8. The CDR3 spans 16 residues. CDR3 DNA: TGTGCCAGTAGTATGGGGAGACAGGGCGCCAATCAGCCCCAGCATTTT. Amino acids: CASSMGRQGANQPQHF.

The chain employs TRBV5-1 and TRBJ1-2; 7 bases match TRBD1. V shed 6 bases and J 2 bases; nucleotides not matched to a gene: 4. The CDR3 length is 13 residues. The V gene's germline CDR1 is SGHRS and CDR2 YFSETQ. DNA for the CDR3: TGCGCCAGCAAAGTGACAGGGAACTATGGCTACACCTTC. This gives the protein CASKVTGNYGYTF.

The table lists this clone with a few counts. This rearrangement joins TRBV20-1 to TRBJ1-1; possible D gene TRBD1, 5 bases. Deletions cut 7 bases from V and 6 bases from J, with 12 bases between. This CDR3 spans 11 amino acids. CDR1 is DFQATT and CDR2 is SNEGSKA in the germline V gene (reference sequence). CDR3 DNA sequence: TGCAGTGAATCTGGGGGGGCTGAAGCTTTCTTT. Encoded protein: CSESGGAEAFF.

The CDR3 region has the DNA TGTGCCAGCTCACCAGTAGGACAGGATGGCTACACCTTC. Protein sequence: CASSPVGQDGYTF. V usage is TRBV18 and J usage is TRBJ1-2; 7 bases are shared with TRBD1. CDR1 KGHSH and CDR2 LQKENI come from the germline V gene. The trim removed 2 bases at V and 6 bases at J, leaving 3 bases unmatched. The length of the CDR3 is 13 residues.

This chain uses TRBV29-1 with TRBJ1-2; 12 bases fit TRBD1. Germline assignment: CDR1 SQVTM and CDR2 ANQGSEA. The CDR3 has 15 amino acids. The ends lost 3 bases at V and 8 bases at J; junction bases unmatched: 10. The CDR3 coding sequence is TGCAGCGTTGAGAGGGACAGGGGGCAAAAATGGGGCTACACCTTC. It encodes CSVERDRGQKWGYTF.

The chain carries TRBV14 and TRBJ1-1, with D uncertain. Germline CDR1 SGHDN, CDR2 FVKESK. This CDR3 comprises 14 residues. The V gene lost 4 bases and the J gene lost 2 bases, with 11 bases spanning the gap. CDR3 sequence reads: CASSPLQSNTEAFF. The CDR3 DNA sequence: TGTGCCAGCAGCCCCTTACAGTCCAACACTGAAGCTTTCTTT.

The chain is built from TRBV6-7 and TRBJ2-5, with 12 positions matching TRBD2. TRBV6-7 is classed as an ORF, of uncertain function. Trimming at V came to 4 bases and at J to 1 base, leaving 4 bases not matched to a gene. The CDR3 spans 16 residues. CDR3: CASSLGTSGFQETQYF. The CDR3 DNA reads as TGTGCCAGCAGTTTGGGGACTAGCGGGTTCCAAGAGACCCAGTACTTC.

There are a few counts of this clone. The V and J genes are TRBV19 and TRBJ1-3, with D possibly TRBD1 on 5 matching bases. CDR3 size: 14 residues. Germline V gene data show CDR1 as LNHDA and CDR2 as SQIVND (reference sequence). V was clipped by 7 bases and J by 0 bases, with 10 bases between them. The CDR3 loop reads CASKDSISGNTIYF. The DNA of the CDR3 is TGTGCCAGTAAAGACAGTATCTCTGGAAACACCATATATTTT.